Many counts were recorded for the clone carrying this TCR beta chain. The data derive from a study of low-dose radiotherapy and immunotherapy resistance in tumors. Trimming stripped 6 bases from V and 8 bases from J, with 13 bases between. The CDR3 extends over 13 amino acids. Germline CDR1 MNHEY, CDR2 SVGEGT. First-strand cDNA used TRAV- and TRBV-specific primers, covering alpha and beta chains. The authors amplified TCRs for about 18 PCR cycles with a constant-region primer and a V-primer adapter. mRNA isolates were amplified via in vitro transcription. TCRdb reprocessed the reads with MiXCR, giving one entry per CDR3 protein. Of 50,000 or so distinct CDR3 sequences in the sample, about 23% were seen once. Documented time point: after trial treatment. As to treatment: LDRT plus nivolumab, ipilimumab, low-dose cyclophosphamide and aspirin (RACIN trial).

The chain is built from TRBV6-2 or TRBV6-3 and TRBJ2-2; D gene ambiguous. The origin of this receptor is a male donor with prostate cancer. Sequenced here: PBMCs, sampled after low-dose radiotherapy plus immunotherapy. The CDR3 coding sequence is TGTGCCAGCAGCCTTAACCTTGGGGGGGAGCTGTTTTTT. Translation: CASSLNLGGELFF.